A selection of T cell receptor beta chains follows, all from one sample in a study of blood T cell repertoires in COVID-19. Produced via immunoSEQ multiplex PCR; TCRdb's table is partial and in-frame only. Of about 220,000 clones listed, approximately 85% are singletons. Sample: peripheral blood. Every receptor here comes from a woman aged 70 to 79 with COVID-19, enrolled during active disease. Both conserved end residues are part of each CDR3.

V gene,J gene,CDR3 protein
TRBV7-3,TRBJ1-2,CASSAMGQGPSGYTF
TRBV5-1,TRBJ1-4,CASSLYGTGEEKLFF
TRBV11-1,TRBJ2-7,CASRYGTSDEQYF
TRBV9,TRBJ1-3,CASSVAAAIYSGNTIYF
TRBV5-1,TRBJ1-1,CASSRSGPLAEAFF
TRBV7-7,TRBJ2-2,CASSSGLTPAGNTGELFF
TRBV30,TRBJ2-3,CAWSSGTGGPADTQYF
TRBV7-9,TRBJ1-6,CASSGALGIYNSPLHF
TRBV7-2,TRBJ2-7,CASSTRVPSYEQYF
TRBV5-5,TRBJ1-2,CASSSGTGGLGGGYTF
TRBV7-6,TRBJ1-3,CASQSGNTIYF
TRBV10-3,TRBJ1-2,CAIRGWTGNYGYTF
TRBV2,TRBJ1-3,CASSQGISGNTIYF
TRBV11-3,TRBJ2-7,CASSLQTGVEQYF
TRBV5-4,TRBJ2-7,CASSSSTLAGGSYEQYF
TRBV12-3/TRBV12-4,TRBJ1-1,CASSSGGTEAFF
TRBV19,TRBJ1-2,CASSITGNYGYTF
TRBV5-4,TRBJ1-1,CASSTGAGGTEAFF
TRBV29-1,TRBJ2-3,CSVGTSGGVTDTQYF
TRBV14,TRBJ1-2,CASSQGGTVYGYTF
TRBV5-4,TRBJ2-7,CASRTSGASYEQYF
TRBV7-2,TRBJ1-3,CASSLTGVGNTIYF
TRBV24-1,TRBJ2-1,CATSVSSGAYNEQFF
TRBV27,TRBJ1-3,CASSLGQGDPGNTIYF
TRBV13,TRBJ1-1,CASGSGTGLMNTEAFF
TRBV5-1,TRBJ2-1,CASSVGTSLYNEQFF
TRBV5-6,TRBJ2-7,CASSSARGQRVNYEQYF
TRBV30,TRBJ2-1,CAWRQTRVHEQFF
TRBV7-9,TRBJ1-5,CASSRQGLEPQHF
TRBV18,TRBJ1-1,CASSAEQGTEAFF
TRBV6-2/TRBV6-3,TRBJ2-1,CASSKTSGEYNEQFF
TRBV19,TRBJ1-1,CASSNLQGGTEAFF
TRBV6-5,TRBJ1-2,CASSYSARVGYTF
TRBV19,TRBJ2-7,CASSTWGGPSYEQYF
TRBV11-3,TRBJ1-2,CASSFSRDMQHYGYTF